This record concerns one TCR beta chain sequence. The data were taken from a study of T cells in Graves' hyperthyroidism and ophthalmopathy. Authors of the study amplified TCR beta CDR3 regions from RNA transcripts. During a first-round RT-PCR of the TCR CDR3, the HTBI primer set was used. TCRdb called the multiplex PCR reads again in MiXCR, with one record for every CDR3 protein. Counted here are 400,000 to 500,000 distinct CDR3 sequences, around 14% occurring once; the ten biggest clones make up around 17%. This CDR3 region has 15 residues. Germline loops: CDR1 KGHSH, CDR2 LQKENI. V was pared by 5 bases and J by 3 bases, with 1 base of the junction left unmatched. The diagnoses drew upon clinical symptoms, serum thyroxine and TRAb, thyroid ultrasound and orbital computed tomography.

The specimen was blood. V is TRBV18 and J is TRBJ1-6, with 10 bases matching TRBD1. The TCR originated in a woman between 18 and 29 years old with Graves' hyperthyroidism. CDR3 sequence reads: CASSRTGGYNSPLHF. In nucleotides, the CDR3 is TGTGCCAGCTCAAGGACAGGGGGCTATAATTCACCCCTCCACTTT.